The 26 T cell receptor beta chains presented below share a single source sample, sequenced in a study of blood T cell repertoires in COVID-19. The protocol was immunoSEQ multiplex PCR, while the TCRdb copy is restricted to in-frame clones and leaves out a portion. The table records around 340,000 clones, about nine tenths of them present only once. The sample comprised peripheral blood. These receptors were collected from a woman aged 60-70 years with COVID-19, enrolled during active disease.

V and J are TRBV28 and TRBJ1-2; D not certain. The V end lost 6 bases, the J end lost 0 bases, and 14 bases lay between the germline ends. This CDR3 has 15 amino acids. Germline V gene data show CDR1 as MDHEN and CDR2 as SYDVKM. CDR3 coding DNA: TGTGCCAGCAGCCAGTTGACGGACTCTAACTATGGCTACACCTTC. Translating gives CASSQLTDSNYGYTF.

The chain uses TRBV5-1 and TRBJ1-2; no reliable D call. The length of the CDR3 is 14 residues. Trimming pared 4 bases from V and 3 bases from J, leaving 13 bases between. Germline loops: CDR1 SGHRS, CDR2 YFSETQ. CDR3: CASSVSGMDYGYTF. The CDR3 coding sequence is TGCGCCAGCAGCGTCTCGGGGATGGACTATGGCTACACCTTC.

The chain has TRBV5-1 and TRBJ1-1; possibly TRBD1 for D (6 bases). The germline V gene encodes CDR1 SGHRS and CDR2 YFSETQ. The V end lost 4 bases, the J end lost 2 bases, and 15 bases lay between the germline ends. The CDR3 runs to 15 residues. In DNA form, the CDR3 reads TGCGCCAGCAGCACCCAGACAGGCCTCAACACTGAAGCTTTCTTT. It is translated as CASSTQTGLNTEAFF.

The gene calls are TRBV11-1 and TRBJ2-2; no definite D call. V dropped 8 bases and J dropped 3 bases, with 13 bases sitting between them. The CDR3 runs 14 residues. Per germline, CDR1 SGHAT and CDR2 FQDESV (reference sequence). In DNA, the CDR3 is TGTGCCAGCGGGCCCCCGGTGGACACCGGGGAGCTGTTTTTT. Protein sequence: CASGPPVDTGELFF. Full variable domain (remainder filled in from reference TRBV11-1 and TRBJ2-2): EAEVAQSPRYKITEKSQAVAFWCDPISGHATLYWYRQILGQGPELLVQFQDESVVDDSQLPKDRFSAERLKGVDSTLKIQPAELGDSAMYLCASGPPVDTGELFFGEGSRLTVL.

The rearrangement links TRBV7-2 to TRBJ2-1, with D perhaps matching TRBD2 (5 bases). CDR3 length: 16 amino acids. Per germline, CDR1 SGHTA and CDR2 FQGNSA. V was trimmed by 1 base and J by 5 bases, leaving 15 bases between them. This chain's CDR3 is CASSLVRLARDNEQFF. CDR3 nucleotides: TGTGCCAGCAGCTTAGTGAGACTGGCGAGGGACAATGAGCAGTTCTTC.

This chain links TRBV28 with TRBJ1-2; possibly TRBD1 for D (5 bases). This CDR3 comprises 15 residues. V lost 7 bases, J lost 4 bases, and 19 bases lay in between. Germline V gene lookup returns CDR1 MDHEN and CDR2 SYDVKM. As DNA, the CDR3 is TGTGCCAGCAATCGGCAGGGCATCCGTACCTATGGCTACACCTTC. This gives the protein CASNRQGIRTYGYTF.

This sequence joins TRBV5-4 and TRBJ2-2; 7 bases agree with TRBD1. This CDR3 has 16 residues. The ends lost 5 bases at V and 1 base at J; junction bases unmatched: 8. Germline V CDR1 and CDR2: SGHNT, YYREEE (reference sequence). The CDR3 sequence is CASRRQGNKNTGELFF. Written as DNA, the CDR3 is TGTGCCAGCAGACGACAGGGAAACAAGAACACCGGGGAGCTGTTTTTT.

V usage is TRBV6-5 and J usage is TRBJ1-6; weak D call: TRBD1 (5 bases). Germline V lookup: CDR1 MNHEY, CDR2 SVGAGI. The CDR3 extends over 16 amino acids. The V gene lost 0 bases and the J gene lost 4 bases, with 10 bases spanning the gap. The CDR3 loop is CASSYSGRDYNSPLHF. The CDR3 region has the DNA TGTGCCAGCAGTTACTCGGGCAGGGATTATAATTCACCCCTCCACTTT.

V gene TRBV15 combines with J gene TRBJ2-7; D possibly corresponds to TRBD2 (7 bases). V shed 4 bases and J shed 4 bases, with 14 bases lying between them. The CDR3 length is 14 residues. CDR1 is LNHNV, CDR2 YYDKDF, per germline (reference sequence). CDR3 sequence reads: CATSKRGDMYEQYF. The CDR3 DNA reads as TGTGCCACCAGCAAACGGGGGGACATGTACGAGCAGTACTTC.

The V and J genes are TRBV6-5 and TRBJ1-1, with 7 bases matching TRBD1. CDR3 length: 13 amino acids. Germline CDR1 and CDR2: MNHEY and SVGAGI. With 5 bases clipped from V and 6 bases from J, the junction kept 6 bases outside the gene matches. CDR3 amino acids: CASSLRGSAEAFF. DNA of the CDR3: TGTGCCAGCAGTCTCAGGGGGTCGGCTGAAGCTTTCTTT.

The CDR3 sequence: CASSWEGGREQYF. CDR3 sequence (DNA): TGTGCCAGCAGCTGGGAGGGCGGTCGCGAGCAGTACTTC. The chain is built from TRBV7-2 and TRBJ2-7, with TRBD2 matching over 7 bases. The CDR3 spans 13 residues. V shed 4 bases, J shed 6 bases, and the junction held 6 bases outside the gene matches. The germline V gene encodes CDR1 SGHTA and CDR2 FQGNSA.

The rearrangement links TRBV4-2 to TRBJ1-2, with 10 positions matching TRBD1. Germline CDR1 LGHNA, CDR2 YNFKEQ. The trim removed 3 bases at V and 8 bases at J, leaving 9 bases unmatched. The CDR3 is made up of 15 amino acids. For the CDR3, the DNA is TGTGCCAGCAGCCAGGGACAGGGGCCCTTCGTAGGCTACACCTTC. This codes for CASSQGQGPFVGYTF.

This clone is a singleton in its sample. CDR3 sequence reads: CASSRGQPNSPLHF. CDR3 bases: TGTGCCAGCAGCCGGGGACAGCCGAATTCACCCCTCCACTTT. The chain employs TRBV11-3 and TRBJ1-6; 7 bases match TRBD1. Trimming at V came to 5 bases and at J to 7 bases, leaving 5 bases not matched to a gene. Per the germline V gene, CDR1 is SGHNT and CDR2 is YENEEA. The CDR3 runs 14 residues.

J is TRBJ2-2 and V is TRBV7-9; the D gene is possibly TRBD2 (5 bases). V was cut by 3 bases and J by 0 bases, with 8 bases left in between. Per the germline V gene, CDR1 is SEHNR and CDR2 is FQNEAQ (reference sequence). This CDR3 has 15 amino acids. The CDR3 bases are TGTGCCAGCAGCTTGTACGGGGCGAACACCGGGGAGCTGTTTTTT. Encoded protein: CASSLYGANTGELFF. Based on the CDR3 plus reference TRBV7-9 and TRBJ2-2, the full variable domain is DTGVSQNPRHKITKRGQNVTFRCDPISEHNRLYWYRQTLGQGPEFLTYFQNEAQLEKSRLLSDRFSAERPKGSFSTLEIQRTEQGDSAMYLCASSLYGANTGELFFGEGSRLTVL.

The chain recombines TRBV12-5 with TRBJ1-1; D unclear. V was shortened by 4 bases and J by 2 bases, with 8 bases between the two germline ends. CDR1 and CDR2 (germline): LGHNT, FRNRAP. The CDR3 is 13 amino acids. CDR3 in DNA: TGTGCTAGTGGTTCCACAGATAACACTGAAGCTTTCTTT. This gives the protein CASGSTDNTEAFF.

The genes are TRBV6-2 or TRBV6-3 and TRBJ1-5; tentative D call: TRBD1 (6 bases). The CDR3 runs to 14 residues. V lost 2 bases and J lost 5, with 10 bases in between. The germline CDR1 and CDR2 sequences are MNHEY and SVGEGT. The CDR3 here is CASSYIDRYQPQHF. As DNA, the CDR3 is TGTGCCAGCAGTTACATAGACAGGTATCAGCCCCAGCATTTT.

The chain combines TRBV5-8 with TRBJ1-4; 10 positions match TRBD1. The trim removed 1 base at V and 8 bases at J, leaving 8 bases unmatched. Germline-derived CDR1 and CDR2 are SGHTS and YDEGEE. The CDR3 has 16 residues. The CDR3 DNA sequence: TGTGCCAGCAGCTTGTCGGTGACAGGGGGCAGAGAAAAACTGTTTTTT. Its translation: CASSLSVTGGREKLFF.

The CDR3 spells CASSAGRTGEATSSYNSPLHF. CDR3 in DNA: TGTGCCAGCAGCGCCGGGCGGACAGGGGAAGCGACGAGCTCCTATAATTCACCCCTCCACTTT. The chain is built from TRBV6-6 and TRBJ1-6, with TRBD1 matching over 9 bases. Germline V CDR1 and CDR2: MNHNY, SVGAGI (reference sequence). Losses at the gene ends were 6 bases for V and 0 bases for J; bases not matched to a gene: 18. The CDR3 has 21 residues.

CDR3 nucleotides: TGTGCCAGCAGTTCAGGGGGTTTTGGCTACACCTTC. Protein sequence: CASSSGGFGYTF. The gene calls are TRBV6-6 and TRBJ1-2; 7 nucleotides match TRBD1. V was pared by 4 bases and J by 7 bases, with 3 bases of the junction left unmatched. Germline V gene data show CDR1 as MNHNY and CDR2 as SVGAGI (reference sequence). This CDR3 region has 12 residues.

The CDR3 nucleotides read TGTGCCATCAGTGCGCCAGGGGGGTTAGTTTACGAGCAGTACTTC. Translated, it gives CAISAPGGLVYEQYF. The rearrangement joins TRBV10-3 to TRBJ2-7; possibly TRBD1 for D (7 bases). Germline assignment: CDR1 ENHRY and CDR2 SYGVKD. Trimming stripped 4 bases from V and 4 bases from J, with 17 bases between. The CDR3 is made up of 15 amino acids.

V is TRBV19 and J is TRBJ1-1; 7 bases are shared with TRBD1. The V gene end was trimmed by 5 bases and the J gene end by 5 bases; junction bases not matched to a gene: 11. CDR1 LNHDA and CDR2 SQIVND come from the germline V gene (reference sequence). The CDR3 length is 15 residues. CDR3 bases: TGTGCCAGTAGTTGGACAGGCAGAGGGCGGACTGAAGCTTTCTTT. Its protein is CASSWTGRGRTEAFF.

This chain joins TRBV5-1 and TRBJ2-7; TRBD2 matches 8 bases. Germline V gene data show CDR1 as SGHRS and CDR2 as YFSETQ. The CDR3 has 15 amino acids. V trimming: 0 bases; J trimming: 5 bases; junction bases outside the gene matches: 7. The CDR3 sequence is CASSLAGGRSDEQYF. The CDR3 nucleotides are TGCGCCAGCAGCTTGGCGGGGGGGCGGTCGGACGAGCAGTACTTC. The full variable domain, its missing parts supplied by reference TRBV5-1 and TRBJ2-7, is KAGVTQTPRYLIKTRGQQVTLSCSPISGHRSVSWYQQTPGQGLQFLFEYFSETQRNKGNFPGRFSGRQFSNSRSEMNVSTLELGDSALYLCASSLAGGRSDEQYFGPGTRLTVT.

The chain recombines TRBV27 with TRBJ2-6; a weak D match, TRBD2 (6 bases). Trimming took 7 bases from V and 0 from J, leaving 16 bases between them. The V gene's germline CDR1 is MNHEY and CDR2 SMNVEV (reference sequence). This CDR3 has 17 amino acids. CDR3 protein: CASTRRGGTSGANVLTF. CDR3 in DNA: TGTGCCAGCACCCGCCGGGGAGGTACCTCTGGGGCCAACGTCCTGACTTTC.

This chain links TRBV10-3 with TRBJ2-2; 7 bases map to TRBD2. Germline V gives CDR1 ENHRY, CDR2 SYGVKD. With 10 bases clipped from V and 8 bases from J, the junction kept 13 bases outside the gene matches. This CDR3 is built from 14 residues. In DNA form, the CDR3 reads TGTGCCACAAGCGCGGGGGAAGGTGGAGGGGAGCTGTTTTTT. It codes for CATSAGEGGGELFF.

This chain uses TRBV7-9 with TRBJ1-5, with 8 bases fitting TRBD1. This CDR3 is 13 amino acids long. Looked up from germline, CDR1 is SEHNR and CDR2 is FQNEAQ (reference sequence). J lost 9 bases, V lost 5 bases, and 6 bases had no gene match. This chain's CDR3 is CASSPMTGVPQHF. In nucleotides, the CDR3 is TGTGCCAGCAGCCCCATGACAGGGGTGCCCCAGCATTTT. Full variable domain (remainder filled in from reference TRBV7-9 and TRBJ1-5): DTGVSQNPRHKITKRGQNVTFRCDPISEHNRLYWYRQTLGQGPEFLTYFQNEAQLEKSRLLSDRFSAERPKGSFSTLEIQRTEQGDSAMYLCASSPMTGVPQHFGDGTRLSIL.

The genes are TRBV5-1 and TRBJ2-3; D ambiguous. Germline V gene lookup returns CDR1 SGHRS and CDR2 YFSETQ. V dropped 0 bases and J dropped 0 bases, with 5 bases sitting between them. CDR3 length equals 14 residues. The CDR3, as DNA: TGCGCCAGCAGCTTGGAACAGAGCACAGATACGCAGTATTTT. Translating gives CASSLEQSTDTQYF.